The 2 T cell receptor beta chains in this list originate from one sample, sequenced in a study of blood T cell repertoires in COVID-19. The repertoire was sequenced with immunoSEQ multiplex PCR; TCRdb's copy has only in-frame clones and lacks some. This table has about 290,000 clones, around 81% appearing once. The material sequenced was peripheral blood. These receptors originate from a woman aged 50 to 65 with active or convalescent COVID-19.

This clone was seen a few times. The rearrangement joins TRBV5-1 to TRBJ1-6; possibly TRBD1 for D (5 bases). Germline values: CDR1 SGHRS, CDR2 YFSETQ. Trimming took off 4 bases at V and 9 bases at J, with 11 bases between the two ends. CDR3 size: 13 residues. The CDR3 protein is CASSRAGGSPLHF. The CDR3 nucleotides read TGCGCCAGCAGCCGGGCCGGGGGTTCACCCCTCCACTTT. The variable domain in full, with the rest retrieved from reference TRBV5-1 and TRBJ1-6, is KAGVTQTPRYLIKTRGQQVTLSCSPISGHRSVSWYQQTPGQGLQFLFEYFSETQRNKGNFPGRFSGRQFSNSRSEMNVSTLELGDSALYLCASSRAGGSPLHFGNGTRLTVT.

This clone occurred a few times. V usage is TRBV4-1 and J usage is TRBJ2-1; 14 bases are shared with TRBD2. The CDR3 is made up of 18 amino acids. From germline, CDR1 is MGHRA and CDR2 YSYEKL. V was pared by 0 bases and J by 10 bases, with 11 bases of the junction left unmatched. The CDR3 loop reads CASSQEIRGLAGAGEQFF. CDR3 nucleotides: TGCGCCAGCAGCCAAGAGATTCGGGGACTAGCGGGAGCAGGGGAGCAGTTCTTC.